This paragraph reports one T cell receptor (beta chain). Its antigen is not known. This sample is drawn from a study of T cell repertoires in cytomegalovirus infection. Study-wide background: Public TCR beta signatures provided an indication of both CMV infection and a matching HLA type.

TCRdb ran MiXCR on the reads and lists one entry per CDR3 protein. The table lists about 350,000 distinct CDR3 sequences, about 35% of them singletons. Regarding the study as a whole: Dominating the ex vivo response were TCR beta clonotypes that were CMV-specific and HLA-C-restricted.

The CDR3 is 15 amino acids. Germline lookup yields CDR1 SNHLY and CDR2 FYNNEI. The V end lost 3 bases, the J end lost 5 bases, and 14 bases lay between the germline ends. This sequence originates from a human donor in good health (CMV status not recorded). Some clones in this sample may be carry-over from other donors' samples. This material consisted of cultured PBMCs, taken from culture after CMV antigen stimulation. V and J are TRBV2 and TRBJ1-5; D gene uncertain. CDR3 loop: CASSDFQRVYQPQHF. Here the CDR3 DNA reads TGTGCCAGCAGTGATTTTCAGAGGGTCTATCAGCCCCAGCATTTT.